Described below is a single TCR beta chain sequence and its context. This clone was seen only a few times. The antigen this receptor binds is unknown. Nothing much larger sits one base from this clone, and base qualities are not available. Other DNA sequences in this sample translate to the same CDR3. This entry comes from a study of blood T cell repertoires in COVID-19 (dated by TCRdb to the early 2020s). As for the study more broadly: Samples covering the acute and convalescent phases of COVID-19 were provided by collaborators in the United States, Italy and Spain. The prospective study material was composed of cDNA or gDNA derived from T cells, B-cell-depleted T cells, or PBMCs. Where available, HLA class I and class II types were taken from metadata supplied by the sample provider and were not determined by assay-based typing. A de-identified subject ID, COVID-19 status, age in years and sex were almost always included in the sample metadata. The samples were drawn from the first 160 participants of the ongoing ImmuneRACE study and from roughly 1,300 subjects provided by 6 global collaborators. The repertoires were released in a freely available public database meant as a resource for research on the immune response to SARS-CoV-2. Deeply sampled blood TCRbeta repertoires from subjects exposed to, actively infected with, or recovered from COVID-19 were included in the dataset.

Each collaborating institution followed its own protocols to collect whole blood in K2EDTA tubes. Collaborator samples were shipped for TCRbeta analysis as frozen whole blood, isolated PBMCs, or DNA extracted from either sample type. The research as a whole found: How much clinical and demographic metadata was included differed by source and by participant, and the metadata was provided uncurated.

TCRbeta CDR3 regions were amplified from genomic DNA using the immunoSEQ Assay, a bias-controlled multiplex PCR. In the authors' own workflow: Within the assay, amplification of reference gene primers was used to estimate how many nucleated cells each sample contained. To quantify the absolute abundance of each unique TCRbeta CDR3 rearrangement, sequence reads were collapsed and filtered. For each sample, productive Simpson clonality was calculated as the square root of Simpson's diversity index across productive rearrangements. Here the immuneACCESS table is served through TCRdb, limited to in-frame sequences with V and J called. Missing clones are a known gap in these copies; in checked studies unresolved V genes cover under half, and the rest lacks a known reason. For V, J and clone size, that table is used; D and trimming come from the DNA. This sample lists some 250,000 clones; approximately 81% were detected once. Jointly, the top ten make up approximately 7.9% of the sample.

The sequence derives from a woman of 80 years or more with acute or convalescent COVID-19. Sequencing input: peripheral blood.

The CDR3 loop reads CASSPGLQETQYF. The nucleotide sequence reads as follows: TGCGCCAGCAGCCCGGGACTACAAGAGACCCAGTACTTC. The rearranged chain carries TRBV5-1 and TRBJ2-5; TRBD2 agrees with 7 junctional bases. Based on the germline V gene, the CDR1 and CDR2 sequences are SGHRS and YFSETQ. The CDR3 sequence holds 13 residues, the cysteine and phenylalanine included. Solely the CDR3 DNA is kept, with 39 bases framed from the first base. Here V drops 4 bases and J drops 2 bases, and the junction holds 2 bases not matched to any gene.